This TCR beta chain was captured in a study of early T cells in non-severe SARS-CoV-2 infection (dated by TCRdb to the early 2020s). Regarding the study in general: TCR sequencing used bulk RNA from unsorted whole blood, so alpha and beta chains could not be paired.

Findings and caveats that apply to the study as a whole: VDJdb matching was skewed toward anti-spike CD8 responses, so virus-specific expansions were likely underestimated and private and CD4 specificities were missed.

This was a case-control study nested in a cohort of healthcare workers in London, UK, who had nasopharyngeal swab PCR tests and blood samples taken every week. Healthcare workers were recruited during the week of the UK lockdown, between 23 and 31 March 2020, and followed weekly for up to 16 weeks. For this chain, trimming is 7 bases at the V end and 2 bases at the J end, and the number of junction bases without a gene match is 12. The CDR1 and CDR2 encoded by the germline V gene (reference sequence) are MNHNY and SVGAGI. The CDR3 has 16 amino acids, counting the end cysteine and phenylalanine. Of all the DNA, just the CDR3 is kept, 48 bases in frame from base 1. Libraries were made using 5' RACE. The sample was run on a NextSeq 500. In the TCR library protocol, unique molecular identifiers were attached to individual cDNA molecules to correct for PCR bias and sequencing error. Sequencing covered both TCR alpha and beta chains, and within each sample the abundances of alpha and beta sequences were tightly co-correlated. Under the source paper's analysis protocol: Decombinator V4 was used to perform V gene, J gene and CDR3 annotation of TCR sequences. TCRs were defined as expanded if a significant change between any two time points was detected under a Poisson model with p below 0.0001. TCR abundances were normalised to the total number of TCRs sequenced per sample and were expressed as counts per million. MAIT TCRs were defined by TRAV1-2 paired with TRAJ12, TRAJ20 or TRAJ33, and iNKT TCRs by TRAV10 paired with TRAJ18. VDJdb, accessed 1 November 2021, was searched for CMV, EBV and SARS-CoV-2 annotated TCRs, with TCRs annotated for multiple antigens excluded. TCRdb reran the public reads through fastp at Q25 and MiXCR, keeping productive beta chains. When rows share a CDR3 protein, they turn into one entry using the most common DNA and genes. TCRdb's processing, not the study's, gives the V and J calls here. Across this sample there are roughly 29,000 distinct CDR3 sequences, with 5.3% seen only once. The biggest ten clones account for 3.5% to 5.5% of the sample.

This clonotype was observed at least ten times. Its antigen is currently not known. Nothing much larger sits one base from this clone, and base qualities are not available. Here the chain combines TRBV6-6 and TRBJ2-5, and TRBD1 aligns with 8 junction nucleotides. The sequence derives from an adult who was a healthcare worker with PCR-confirmed SARS-CoV-2 infection or an uninfected control (not recorded which). The sequenced sample was whole blood. The CDR3 in this case is CASNRGQGTPQETQYF. DNA sequence: TGTGCCAGCAACCGAGGACAGGGTACCCCACAAGAGACCCAGTACTTC.